These 8 T cell receptor beta chains originate from one sample sequenced in a study of T cell responses to AZD1222 COVID-19 vaccine. The data were produced by immunoSEQ multiplex PCR, yet TCRdb's version contains in-frame clones alone and is incomplete. The sample holds about 150,000 clones; around 93% are singletons and the top ten take roughly 3.8%. Here the sequenced sample was peripheral blood, taken 28 days after the second AZD1222 dose. These receptors were collected from an adult who received the AZD1222 COVID-19 vaccine.

The J gene is TRBJ2-5, the V gene TRBV12-5; tentatively, D is TRBD2 (6 bases). Germline CDR1 and CDR2: LGHNT and FRNRAP. The V end was cut by 3 bases, the J end by 4 bases, with 21 bases between. This CDR3 comprises 17 residues. The CDR3 DNA reads as TGTGCTAGTGGTTTTCATCTAGCGACCATTCCAATAGAGACCCAGTACTTC. Protein: CASGFHLATIPIETQYF.

The chain has TRBV4-1 and TRBJ2-2; D not resolved. Germline V gives CDR1 MGHRA, CDR2 YSYEKL. The ends were cut back, 2 bases at V and 5 bases at J, with 12 bases in the middle. The CDR3 has 15 residues. CDR3 amino acids: CASSQPLLGTGELFF. Written as DNA, the CDR3 is TGCGCCAGCAGCCAACCCCTTCTGGGGACCGGGGAGCTGTTTTTT.

This sequence joins TRBV7-3 and TRBJ2-7, with 8 positions matching TRBD1. The CDR3 has 14 amino acids. The V gene end was trimmed by 5 bases and the J gene end by 1 base; junction bases not matched to a gene: 4. Per the germline V gene, CDR1 is SGHTA and CDR2 is FQGTGA. Written as DNA, the CDR3 is TGTGCCAGCAGCCCATACAGGGGGTCCTACGAGCAGTACTTC. Amino acid sequence: CASSPYRGSYEQYF.

The chain recombines TRBV28 with TRBJ2-7; 9 bases are shared with TRBD1. The V segment lost 5 bases and the J segment 7 bases; nucleotides outside the gene matches: 12. This CDR3 region has 15 residues. CDR1 is MDHEN and CDR2 is SYDVKM in the germline V gene. The CDR3 spells CASSPSTGGFREQYF. The CDR3 DNA sequence: TGTGCCAGCAGTCCTTCGACAGGGGGGTTCAGGGAGCAGTACTTC.

The chain employs TRBV13 and TRBJ1-4; D might be TRBD1 (5 bases). This CDR3 contains 14 residues. V lost 5 bases and J lost 5, with 12 bases in between. Germline values: CDR1 PRHDT, CDR2 FYEKMQ (reference sequence). The CDR3 DNA follows: TGTGCCAGCAGCGCAACTGGGGGGAATGAAAAACTGTTTTTT. This codes for CASSATGGNEKLFF.

This chain links TRBV18 with TRBJ1-2, with D perhaps matching TRBD1 (5 bases). The germline V gene has CDR1 KGHSH and CDR2 LQKENI. The germline V and J ends were trimmed by 3 bases and 0 bases, with 14 bases remaining between them. This CDR3 comprises 16 residues. The CDR3 here is CASSPTSGGANYGYTF. DNA for the CDR3: TGTGCCAGCTCACCCACGTCGGGAGGGGCTAACTATGGCTACACCTTC.

The chain employs TRBV4-2 and TRBJ2-2; no reliable D call. In germline, CDR1 is LGHNA, CDR2 YNFKEQ. The length of the CDR3 is 17 residues. The V gene lost 3 bases and the J gene lost 0 bases, with 14 bases spanning the gap. CDR3 sequence reads: CASSQPRMGTNTGELFF. The CDR3 DNA reads as TGTGCCAGCAGCCAGCCCCGTATGGGGACGAACACCGGGGAGCTGTTTTTT.

CDR3 in DNA: TGTGCCACCAATACTGTTGGACCGAACACCGGGGAGCTGTTTTTT. Amino acids: CATNTVGPNTGELFF. The J gene is TRBJ2-2, the V gene TRBV15, with D unresolved. Germline values: CDR1 LNHNV, CDR2 YYDKDF (reference sequence). Trimming shortened V by 7 bases and J by 0 bases, and 12 bases separated the two germline ends. The length of the CDR3 is 15 residues.